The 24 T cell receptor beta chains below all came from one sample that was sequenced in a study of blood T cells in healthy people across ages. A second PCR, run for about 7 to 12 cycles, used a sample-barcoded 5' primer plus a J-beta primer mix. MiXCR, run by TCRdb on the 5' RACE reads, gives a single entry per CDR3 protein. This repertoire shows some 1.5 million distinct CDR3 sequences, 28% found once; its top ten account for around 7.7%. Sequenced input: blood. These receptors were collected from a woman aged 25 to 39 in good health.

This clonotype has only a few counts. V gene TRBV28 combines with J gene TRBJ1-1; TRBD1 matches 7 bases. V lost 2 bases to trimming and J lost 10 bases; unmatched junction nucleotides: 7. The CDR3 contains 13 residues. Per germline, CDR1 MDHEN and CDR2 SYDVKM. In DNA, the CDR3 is TGTGCCAGCAGTTTAGAAGGGGGCGCGGGAGCTTTCTTT. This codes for CASSLEGGAGAFF.

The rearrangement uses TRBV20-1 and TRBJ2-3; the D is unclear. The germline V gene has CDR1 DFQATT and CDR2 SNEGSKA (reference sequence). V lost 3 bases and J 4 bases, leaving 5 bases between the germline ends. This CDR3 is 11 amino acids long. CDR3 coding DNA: TGCAGTGCTAGTTACCCAGATACGCAGTATTTT. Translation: CSASYPDTQYF.

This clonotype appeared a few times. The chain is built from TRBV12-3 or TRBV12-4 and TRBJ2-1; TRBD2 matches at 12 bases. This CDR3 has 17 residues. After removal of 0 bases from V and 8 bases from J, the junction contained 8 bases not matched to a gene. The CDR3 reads CASSLAVLAGGLHEQFF. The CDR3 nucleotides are TGTGCCAGCAGTTTAGCGGTCCTAGCGGGAGGGCTGCATGAGCAGTTCTTC.

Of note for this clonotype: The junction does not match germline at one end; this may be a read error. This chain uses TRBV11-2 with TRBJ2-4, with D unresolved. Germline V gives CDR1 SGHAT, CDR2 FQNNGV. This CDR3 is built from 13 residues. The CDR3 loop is CARSLGPKNIQYF. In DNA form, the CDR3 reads TGTGCCCGCAGCTTAGGGCCTAAAAACATTCAGTACTTC.

The CDR3 region has the DNA TGTGCCTGGAGTGAGGGGATGCGGCAGTTCTTC. This encodes CAWSEGMRQFF. The chain links TRBV30 to TRBJ2-1, with D possibly matching TRBD1 (5 bases). The CDR3 runs to 11 residues. V was trimmed by 1 base and J by 12 bases, leaving 10 bases between them. Germline V CDR1 and CDR2: GTSNPN, SVGIG (reference sequence).

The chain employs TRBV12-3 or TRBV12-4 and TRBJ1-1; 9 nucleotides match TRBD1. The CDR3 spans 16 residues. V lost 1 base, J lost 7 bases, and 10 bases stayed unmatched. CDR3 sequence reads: CASSLGGTGREVEAFF. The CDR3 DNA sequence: TGTGCCAGCAGTTTAGGAGGGACAGGGAGGGAGGTTGAAGCTTTCTTT.

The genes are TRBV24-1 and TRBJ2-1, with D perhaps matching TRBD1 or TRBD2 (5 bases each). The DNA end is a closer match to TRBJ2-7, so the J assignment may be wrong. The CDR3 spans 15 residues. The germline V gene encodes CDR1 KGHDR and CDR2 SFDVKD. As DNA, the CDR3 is TGTGCCACCAGTGATGCAGGGAGCTCCTACAATGAGCAGTACTTC. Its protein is CATSDAGSSYNEQYF.

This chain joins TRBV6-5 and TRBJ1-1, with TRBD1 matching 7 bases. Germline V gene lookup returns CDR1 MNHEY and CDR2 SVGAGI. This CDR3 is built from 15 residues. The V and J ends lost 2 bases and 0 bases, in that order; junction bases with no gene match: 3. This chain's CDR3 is CASSYTGALNTEAFF. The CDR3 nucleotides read TGTGCCAGCAGTTACACAGGGGCCTTGAACACTGAAGCTTTCTTT.

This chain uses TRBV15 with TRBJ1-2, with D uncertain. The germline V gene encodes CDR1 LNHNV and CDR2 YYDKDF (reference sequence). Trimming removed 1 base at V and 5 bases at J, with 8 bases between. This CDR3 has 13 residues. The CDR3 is CATSRGAVYGYTF. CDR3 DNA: TGTGCCACCAGCAGAGGAGCGGTATATGGCTACACCTTC.

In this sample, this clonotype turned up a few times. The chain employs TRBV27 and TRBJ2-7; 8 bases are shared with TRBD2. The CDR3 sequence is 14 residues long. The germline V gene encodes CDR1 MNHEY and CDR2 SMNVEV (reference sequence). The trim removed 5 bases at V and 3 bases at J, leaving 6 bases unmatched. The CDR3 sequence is CASSSSGANYEQYF. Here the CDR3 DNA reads TGTGCCAGCAGTAGTAGCGGGGCTAACTACGAGCAGTACTTC.

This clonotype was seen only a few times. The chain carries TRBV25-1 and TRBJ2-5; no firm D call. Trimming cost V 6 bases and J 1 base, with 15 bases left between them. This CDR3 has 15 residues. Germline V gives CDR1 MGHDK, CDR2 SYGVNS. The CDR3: CASSPRQTLQETQYF. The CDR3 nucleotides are TGTGCCAGCAGCCCCCGGCAGACCCTCCAAGAGACCCAGTACTTC. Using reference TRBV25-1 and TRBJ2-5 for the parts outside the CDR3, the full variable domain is EADIYQTPRYLVIGTGKKITLECSQTMGHDKMYWYQQDPGMELHLIHYSYGVNSTEKGDLSSESTVSRIRTEHFPLTLESARPSHTSQYLCASSPRQTLQETQYFGPGTRLLVL.

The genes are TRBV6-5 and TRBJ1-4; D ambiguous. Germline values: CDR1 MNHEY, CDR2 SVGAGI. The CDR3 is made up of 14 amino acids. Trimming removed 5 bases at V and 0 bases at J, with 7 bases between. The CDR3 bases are TGTGCCAGCAGTCGAATTGCAACTAATGAAAAACTGTTTTTT. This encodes CASSRIATNEKLFF.

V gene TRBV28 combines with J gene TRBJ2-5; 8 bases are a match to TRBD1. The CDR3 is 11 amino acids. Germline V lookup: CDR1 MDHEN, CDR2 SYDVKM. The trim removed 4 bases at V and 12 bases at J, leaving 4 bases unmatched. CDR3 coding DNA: TGTGCCAGCAGTTACGGGACAGGAAAGTACTTC. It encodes CASSYGTGKYF. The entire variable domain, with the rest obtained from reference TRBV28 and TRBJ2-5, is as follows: DVKVTQSSRYLVKRTGEKVFLECVQDMDHENMFWYRQDPGLGLRLIYFSYDVKMKEKGDIPEGYSVSREKKERFSLILESASTNQTSMYLCASSYGTGKYFGPGTRLLVL.

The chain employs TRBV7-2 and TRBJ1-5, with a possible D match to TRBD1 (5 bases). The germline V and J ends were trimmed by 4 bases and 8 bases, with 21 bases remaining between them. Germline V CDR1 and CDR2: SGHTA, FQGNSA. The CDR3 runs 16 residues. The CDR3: CASSSTGTAKGEPQHF. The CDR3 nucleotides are TGTGCCAGCAGCTCTACCGGGACCGCCAAAGGGGAGCCCCAGCATTTT. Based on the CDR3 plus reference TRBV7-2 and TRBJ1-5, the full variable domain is GAGVSQSPSNKVTEKGKDVELRCDPISGHTALYWYRQSLGQGLEFLIYFQGNSAPDKSGLPSDRFSAERTGGSVSTLTIQRTQQEDSAVYLCASSSTGTAKGEPQHFGDGTRLSIL.

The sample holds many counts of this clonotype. The CDR3 reads CASSVRKAYEQYF. The CDR3 DNA reads TGTGCCAGCAGTGTTCGTAAAGCCTACGAGCAGTACTTC. V usage is TRBV6-1 and J usage is TRBJ2-7; D not certain. Trimming took off 4 bases at V and 2 bases at J, with 9 bases between the two ends. Germline loops: CDR1 MNHNS, CDR2 SASEGT. The CDR3 consists of 13 residues.

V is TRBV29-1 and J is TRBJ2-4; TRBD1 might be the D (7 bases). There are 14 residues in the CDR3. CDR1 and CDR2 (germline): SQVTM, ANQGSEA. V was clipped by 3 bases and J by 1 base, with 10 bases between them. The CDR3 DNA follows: TGCAGCGTTGAGGCAGGGGGGGCCAAAAACATTCAGTACTTC. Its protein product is CSVEAGGAKNIQYF. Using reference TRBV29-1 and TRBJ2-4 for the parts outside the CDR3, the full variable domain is SAVISQKPSRDICQRGTSLTIQCQVDSQVTMMFWYRQQPGQSLTLIATANQGSEATYESGFVIDKFPISRPNLTFSTLTVSNMSPEDSSIYLCSVEAGGAKNIQYFGAGTRLSVL.

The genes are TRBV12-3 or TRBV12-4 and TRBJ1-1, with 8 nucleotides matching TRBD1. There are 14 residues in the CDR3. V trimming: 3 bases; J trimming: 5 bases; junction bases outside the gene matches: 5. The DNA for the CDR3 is TGTGCCAGCAGTTTCCAGGGGACAGGAACTGAAGCTTTCTTT. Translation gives CASSFQGTGTEAFF.

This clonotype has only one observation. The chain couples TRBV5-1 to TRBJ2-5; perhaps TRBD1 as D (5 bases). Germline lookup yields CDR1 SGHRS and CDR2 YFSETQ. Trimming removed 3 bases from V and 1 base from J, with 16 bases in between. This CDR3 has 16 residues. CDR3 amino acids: CASSSTNPTVQETQYF. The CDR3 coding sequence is TGCGCCAGCAGCTCCACTAATCCGACAGTCCAAGAGACCCAGTACTTC.

This chain's CDR3 is CASLELRGTPNTGELFF. In DNA, the CDR3 is TGTGCCAGCTTAGAGTTGAGGGGGACTCCGAACACCGGGGAGCTGTTTTTT. V gene TRBV28 combines with J gene TRBJ2-2; D may correspond to TRBD1 or TRBD2 (6 bases each). The germline gives CDR1 MDHEN, CDR2 SYDVKM. The CDR3 has 17 amino acids. V lost 8 bases and J 0 bases, leaving 19 bases between the germline ends.

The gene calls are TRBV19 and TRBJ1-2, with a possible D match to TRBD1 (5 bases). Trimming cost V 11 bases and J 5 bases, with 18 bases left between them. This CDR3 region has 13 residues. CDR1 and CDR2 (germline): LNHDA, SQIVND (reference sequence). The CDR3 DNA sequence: TGTGCCGAATCTGGGGACTGGACTTATGGCTACACCTTC. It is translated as CAESGDWTYGYTF.

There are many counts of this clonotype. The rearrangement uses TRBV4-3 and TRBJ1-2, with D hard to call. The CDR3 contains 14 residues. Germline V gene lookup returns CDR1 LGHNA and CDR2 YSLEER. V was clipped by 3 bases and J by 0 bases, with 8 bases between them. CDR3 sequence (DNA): TGCGCCAGCAGCCAGGCGGAAACTAACTATGGCTACACCTTC. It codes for CASSQAETNYGYTF.

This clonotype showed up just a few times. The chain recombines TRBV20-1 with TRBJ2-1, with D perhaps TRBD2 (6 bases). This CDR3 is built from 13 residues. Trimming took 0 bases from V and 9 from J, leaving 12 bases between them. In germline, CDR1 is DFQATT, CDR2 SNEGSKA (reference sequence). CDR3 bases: TGCAGTGCTAGAGATAGCGGCATTGGTGAGCAGTTCTTC. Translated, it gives CSARDSGIGEQFF.

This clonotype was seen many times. CDR3 sequence reads: CSALDDSDTQYF. The CDR3, as DNA: TGCAGTGCCCTCGACGACTCAGATACGCAGTATTTT. The chain is built from TRBV20-1 and TRBJ2-3; D uncertain. Germline V gene data show CDR1 as DFQATT and CDR2 as SNEGSKA (reference sequence). This CDR3 has 12 residues. Trimming removed 6 bases from V and 4 bases from J, with 11 bases in between.

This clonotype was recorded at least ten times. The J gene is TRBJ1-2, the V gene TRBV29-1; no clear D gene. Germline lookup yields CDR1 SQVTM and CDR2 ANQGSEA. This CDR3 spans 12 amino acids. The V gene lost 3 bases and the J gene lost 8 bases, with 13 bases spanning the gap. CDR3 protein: CSVESWVEGYTF. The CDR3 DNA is TGCAGCGTTGAGAGCTGGGTTGAAGGCTACACCTTC.